This passage covers 18 T cell receptor beta chains from one sample sequenced in a study of T cells after yellow fever vaccination. TCRdb reprocessed the 5' RACE reads with MiXCR, giving one entry per CDR3 protein. The sample records hundreds of thousands of distinct CDR3 sequences, approximately 19% being singletons. The specimen comprised PBMCs, sampled before the yellow fever booster vaccination. These receptors were obtained from a man between 18 and 29 years old who received the YFV17D yellow fever vaccine.

The chain couples TRBV12-3 or TRBV12-4 to TRBJ1-4; tentatively, D is TRBD1 (5 bases). The CDR3 is made up of 14 amino acids. The ends were cut back, 2 bases at V and 8 bases at J, with 12 bases in the middle. CDR3 sequence reads: CASSLMGKGEKLFF. CDR3 nucleotides: TGTGCCAGCAGTTTAATGGGGAAGGGGGAAAAACTGTTTTTT.

This clonotype occurred a few times. The V call is TRBV5-5, the J call TRBJ1-2, with 10 nucleotides matching TRBD1. CDR1 SGHKS and CDR2 YYEKEE come from the germline V gene (reference sequence). The CDR3 loop spans 16 amino acids. The V segment lost 0 bases and the J segment 4 bases; nucleotides outside the gene matches: 6. The CDR3 spells CASSLGTGGRGYGYTF. In DNA form, the CDR3 reads TGTGCCAGCAGCTTGGGGACAGGGGGTCGGGGCTATGGCTACACCTTC.

V gene TRBV27 combines with J gene TRBJ2-7; D tentatively reads TRBD1 or TRBD2 (6 bases each). The CDR3 contains 15 residues. Germline V gene sequence: CDR1 MNHEY, CDR2 SMNVEV (reference sequence). The germline V and J ends were trimmed by 5 bases and 2 bases, with 16 bases remaining between them. In nucleotides, the CDR3 is TGTGCCAGCAGTCCTGTATCGGAGGGGGCCTACGAGCAGTACGTC. Its translation: CASSPVSEGAYEQYV.

This clonotype was observed a handful of times. The chain is built from TRBV6-5 and TRBJ1-1; no definite D call. The germline gives CDR1 MNHEY, CDR2 SVGAGI. The CDR3 runs to 15 residues. Trimming pared 0 bases from V and 4 bases from J, leaving 12 bases between. The CDR3 DNA reads as TGTGCCAGCAGTTACTCTCCGGGTCTGGGCACTGAAGCTTTCTTT. It specifies CASSYSPGLGTEAFF.

Only one count was recorded for this clonotype. The genes are TRBV5-4 and TRBJ1-1; the D is unclear. With 0 bases removed from V and 3 bases from J, the gap between germline ends came to 9 bases. The CDR3 is 14 residues long. CDR1 SGHNT and CDR2 YYREEE come from the germline V gene (reference sequence). Written as DNA, the CDR3 is TGTGCCAGCAGCTTGGGGTTAATCGACACTGAAGCTTTCTTT. Its translation: CASSLGLIDTEAFF.

CDR3 DNA sequence: TGCGCCAGCAGCCTGACCGATGCTCCCTACGAGCAGTACTTC. Its protein product is CASSLTDAPYEQYF. V and J are TRBV4-1 and TRBJ2-7; D not certain. The CDR3 covers 14 residues. Trimming left V 4 bases short and J 2 bases short, with 12 bases between. CDR1 is MGHRA, CDR2 YSYEKL, per germline.

This clonotype has just a few counts. V usage is TRBV5-1 and J usage is TRBJ1-3; a possible D gene is TRBD1 (5 bases). This CDR3 region has 15 residues. Germline V gene lookup returns CDR1 SGHRS and CDR2 YFSETQ. With 2 bases removed from V and 0 bases from J, the gap between germline ends came to 9 bases. CDR3 DNA: TGCGCCAGCAGCTTCGGGGGGAACTCTGGAAACACCATATATTTT. It specifies CASSFGGNSGNTIYF.

This clonotype showed up just a few times. V gene TRBV10-3 combines with J gene TRBJ1-3; D gene unclear. CDR1 is ENHRY and CDR2 is SYGVKD in the germline V gene. The CDR3 totals 13 residues. V gave up 3 bases and J gave up 1 base, with 4 bases separating them. DNA for the CDR3: TGTGCCATCAGTGATGGGTCTGGAAACACCATATATTTT. This codes for CAISDGSGNTIYF.

There are a few counts of this clonotype. The J gene is TRBJ2-3, the V gene TRBV7-3, with a possible D match to TRBD2 (6 bases). Trimming cost V 5 bases and J 1 base, with 16 bases left between them. From germline, CDR1 is SGHTA and CDR2 FQGTGA. This CDR3 spans 16 amino acids. CDR3 residues: CASSPKGGGGTDTQYF. The CDR3 coding sequence is TGTGCCAGCAGCCCTAAGGGCGGCGGGGGCACAGATACGCAGTATTTT. Supplemented by reference TRBV7-3 and TRBJ2-3, the full variable domain reads GAGVSQTPSNKVTEKGKYVELRCDPISGHTALYWYRQSLGQGPEFLIYFQGTGAADDSGLPNDRFFAVRPEGSVSTLKIQRTERGDSAVYLCASSPKGGGGTDTQYFGPGTRLTVL.

This sequence joins TRBV6-5 and TRBJ2-1; 12 nucleotides match TRBD2. The CDR3 has 16 amino acids. Looked up from germline, CDR1 is MNHEY and CDR2 is SVGAGI. The V gene end was trimmed by 6 bases and the J gene end by 5 bases; junction bases not matched to a gene: 8. The CDR3 spells CASSLLGLAGNNEQFF. The CDR3 DNA is TGTGCCAGCAGCCTCCTCGGACTAGCGGGGAACAATGAGCAGTTCTTC.

V gene TRBV5-1 combines with J gene TRBJ2-7; D is undetermined. Per germline, CDR1 SGHRS and CDR2 YFSETQ. V dropped 0 bases and J dropped 7 bases, with 5 bases sitting between them. There are 11 residues in the CDR3. CDR3 loop: CASSLAREQYF. In nucleotides, the CDR3 is TGCGCCAGCAGCTTGGCACGGGAGCAGTACTTC.

A remark on this clonotype: One junction end disagrees with the germline gene, perhaps due to a read error. The gene calls are TRBV20-1 and TRBJ1-4; D gene unclear. The CDR3 spans 12 residues. CDR1 DFQATT and CDR2 SNEGSKA come from the germline V gene (reference sequence). The CDR3 sequence is CSAFKAGLGGVF. The CDR3 bases are TGCAGTGCCTTCAAGGCGGGTTTAGGCGGGGTTTTT.

In its sample, this clonotype was seen many times. The chain recombines TRBV4-2 with TRBJ1-2; D is unclear. The germline V gene encodes CDR1 LGHNA and CDR2 YNFKEQ. V was shortened by 0 bases and J by 8 bases, with 19 bases between the two germline ends. CDR3 size: 16 residues. CDR3: CASSQDTSKSVFGYTF. For the CDR3, the DNA is TGTGCCAGCAGCCAAGATACCAGCAAAAGTGTCTTCGGCTACACCTTC.

This clonotype was detected a few times. The rearrangement joins TRBV2 to TRBJ2-3; no clear D. Trimming pared 6 bases from V and 4 bases from J, leaving 5 bases between. Germline-derived CDR1 and CDR2 are SNHLY and FYNNEI. This CDR3 spans 11 amino acids. The CDR3 spells CASSWSDTQYF. CDR3 bases: TGTGCCAGCAGCTGGTCAGATACGCAGTATTTT.

This clonotype occurred a few times. The chain links TRBV10-2 to TRBJ2-2; weak D call: TRBD1 (6 bases). Germline V gene data show CDR1 as WSHSY and CDR2 as SAAADI. The CDR3 loop spans 16 amino acids. Deletions cut 3 bases from V and 1 base from J, with 12 bases between. The CDR3 DNA follows: TGCGCCAGCAGTGACCTATTGGGACAGAACACCGGGGAGCTGTTTTTT. Translation gives CASSDLLGQNTGELFF.

In its sample, this clonotype was seen a few times. J is TRBJ1-4 and V is TRBV5-1; D perhaps matches TRBD1 (6 bases). CDR1 is SGHRS, CDR2 YFSETQ, per germline. With 5 bases removed from V and 4 bases from J, the gap between germline ends came to 12 bases. The CDR3 has 14 residues. The CDR3 spells CASRRDNINEKLFF. DNA of the CDR3: TGCGCCAGCAGACGGGACAACATTAATGAAAAACTGTTTTTT.

The rearrangement joins TRBV4-3 to TRBJ2-3; 7 positions agree with TRBD1. CDR3 size: 16 residues. V lost 0 bases, J lost 6 bases, and 9 bases stayed unmatched. Germline V CDR1 and CDR2: LGHNA, YSLEER. The CDR3 loop is CASSQDHETGLDTQYF. The DNA for the CDR3 is TGCGCCAGCAGCCAAGATCATGAGACAGGGTTGGATACGCAGTATTTT.

This clonotype was counted between two and nine times. This CDR3 reads CASSLEGLFHGYTF. CDR3 coding DNA: TGTGCCAGCAGCTTAGAGGGACTGTTTCATGGCTACACCTTC. The gene calls are TRBV7-2 and TRBJ1-2, with TRBD1 as a possible D gene (5 bases). V lost 1 base and J lost 6, with 12 bases in between. CDR3 length: 14 residues. Germline V gene data show CDR1 as SGHTA and CDR2 as FQGNSA.